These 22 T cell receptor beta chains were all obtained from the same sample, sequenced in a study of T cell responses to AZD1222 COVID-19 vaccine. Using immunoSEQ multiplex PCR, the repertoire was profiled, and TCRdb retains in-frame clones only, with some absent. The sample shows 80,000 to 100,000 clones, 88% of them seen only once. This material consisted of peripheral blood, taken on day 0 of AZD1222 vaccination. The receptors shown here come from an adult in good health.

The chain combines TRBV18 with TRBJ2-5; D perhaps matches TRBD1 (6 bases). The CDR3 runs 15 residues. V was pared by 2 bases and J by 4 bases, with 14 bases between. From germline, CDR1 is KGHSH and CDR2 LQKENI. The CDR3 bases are TGTGCCAGCTCACCAGAGACAGGACCTGGAGAGACCCAGTACTTC. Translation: CASSPETGPGETQYF.

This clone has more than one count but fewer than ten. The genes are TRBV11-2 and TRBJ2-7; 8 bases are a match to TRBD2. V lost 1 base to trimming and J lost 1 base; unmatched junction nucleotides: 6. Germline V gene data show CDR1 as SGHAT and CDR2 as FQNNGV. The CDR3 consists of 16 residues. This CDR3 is CASSLVLGLGSYEQYF. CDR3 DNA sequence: TGTGCCAGCAGCTTAGTTCTGGGACTAGGGTCCTACGAGCAGTACTTC.

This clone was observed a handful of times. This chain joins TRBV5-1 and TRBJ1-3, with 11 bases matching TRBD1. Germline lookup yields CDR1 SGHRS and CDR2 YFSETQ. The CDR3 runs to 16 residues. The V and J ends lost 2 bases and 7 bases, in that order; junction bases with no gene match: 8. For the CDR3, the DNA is TGCGCCAGCAGCTTCTCGGGACAGGGGGGGAGGAACACCATATATTTT. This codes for CASSFSGQGGRNTIYF.

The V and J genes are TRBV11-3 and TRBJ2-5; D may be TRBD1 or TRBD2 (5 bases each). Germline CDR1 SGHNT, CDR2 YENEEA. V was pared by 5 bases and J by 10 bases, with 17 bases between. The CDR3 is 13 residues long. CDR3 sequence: CASSPRGSPFQYF. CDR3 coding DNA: TGTGCCAGCAGCCCCCGGGGCTCACCCTTCCAGTACTTC. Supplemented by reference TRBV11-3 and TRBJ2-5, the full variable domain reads EAGVVQSPRYKIIEKKQPVAFWCNPISGHNTLYWYLQNLGQGPELLIRYENEEAVDDSQLPKDRFSAERLKGVDSTLKIQPAELGDSAVYLCASSPRGSPFQYFGPGTRLLVL.

The CDR3 loop reads CASSATGVNLYGYTF. DNA for the CDR3: TGTGCCAGCAGTGCCACAGGGGTAAATCTGTATGGCTACACCTTC. The V gene is TRBV25-1, the J gene TRBJ1-2; the match to TRBD1 covers 7 bases. The germline CDR1 and CDR2 sequences are MGHDK and SYGVNS. The CDR3 has 15 residues. V lost 4 bases to trimming and J lost 5 bases; unmatched junction nucleotides: 10.

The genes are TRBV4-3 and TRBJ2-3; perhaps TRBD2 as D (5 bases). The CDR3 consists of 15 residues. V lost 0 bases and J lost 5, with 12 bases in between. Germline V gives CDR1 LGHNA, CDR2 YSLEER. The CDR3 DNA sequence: TGCGCCAGCAGCCAAGATGTGGTGGCGGGAGATACGCAGTATTTT. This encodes CASSQDVVAGDTQYF.

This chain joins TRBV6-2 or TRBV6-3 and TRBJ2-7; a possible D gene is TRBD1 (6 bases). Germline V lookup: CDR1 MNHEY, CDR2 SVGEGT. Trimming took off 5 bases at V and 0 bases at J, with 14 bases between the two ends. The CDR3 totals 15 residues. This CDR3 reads CASSPPQGHSYEQYF. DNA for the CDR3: TGTGCCAGCAGTCCCCCACAGGGACACTCCTACGAGCAGTACTTC.

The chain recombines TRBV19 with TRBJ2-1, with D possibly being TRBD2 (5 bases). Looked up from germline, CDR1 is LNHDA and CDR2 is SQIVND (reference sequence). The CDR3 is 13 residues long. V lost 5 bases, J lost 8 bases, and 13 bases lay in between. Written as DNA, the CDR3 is TGTGCCAGTAGTCGAATTCAGGAGGATGAGCAGTTCTTC. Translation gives CASSRIQEDEQFF. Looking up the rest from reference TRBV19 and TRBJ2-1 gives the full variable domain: DGGITQSPKYLFRKEGQNVTLSCEQNLNHDAMYWYRQDPGQGLRLIYYSQIVNDFQKGDIAEGYSVSREKKESFPLTVTSAQKNPTAFYLCASSRIQEDEQFFGPGTRLTVL.

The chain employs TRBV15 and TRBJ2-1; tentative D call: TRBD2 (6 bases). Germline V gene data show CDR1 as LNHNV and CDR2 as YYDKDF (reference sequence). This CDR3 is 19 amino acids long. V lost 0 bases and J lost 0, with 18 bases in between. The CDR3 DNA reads TGTGCCACCAGCAGAGATTATGGTAGTTTGGAGGGCTCCTACAATGAGCAGTTCTTC. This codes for CATSRDYGSLEGSYNEQFF.

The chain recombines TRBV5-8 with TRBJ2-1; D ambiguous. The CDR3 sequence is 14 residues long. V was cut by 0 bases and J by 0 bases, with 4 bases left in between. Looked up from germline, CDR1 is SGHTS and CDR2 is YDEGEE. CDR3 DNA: TGTGCCAGCAGCTTGGGTAGCTCCTACAATGAGCAGTTCTTC. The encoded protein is CASSLGSSYNEQFF.

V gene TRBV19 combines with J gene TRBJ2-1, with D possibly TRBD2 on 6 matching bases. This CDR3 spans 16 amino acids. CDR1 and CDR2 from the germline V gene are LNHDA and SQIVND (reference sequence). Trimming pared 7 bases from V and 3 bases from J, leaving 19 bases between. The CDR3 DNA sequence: TGTGCCAGTACCCATGGGGGGTTAGGCCTCTACAATGAGCAGTTCTTC. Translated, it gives CASTHGGLGLYNEQFF.

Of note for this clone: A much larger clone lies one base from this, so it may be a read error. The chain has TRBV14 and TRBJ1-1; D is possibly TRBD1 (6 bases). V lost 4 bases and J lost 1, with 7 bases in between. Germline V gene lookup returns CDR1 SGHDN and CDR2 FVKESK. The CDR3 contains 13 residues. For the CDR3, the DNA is TGTGCCAGCAGCCTACAGGGGAACACTGAAGCTTTCTTT. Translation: CASSLQGNTEAFF.

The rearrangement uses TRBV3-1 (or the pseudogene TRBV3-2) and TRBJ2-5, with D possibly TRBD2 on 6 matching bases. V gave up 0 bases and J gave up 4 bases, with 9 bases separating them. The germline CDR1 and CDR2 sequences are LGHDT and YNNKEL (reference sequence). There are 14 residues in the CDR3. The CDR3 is CASSQDSGGETQYF. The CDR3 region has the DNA TGTGCCAGCAGCCAAGATTCCGGGGGAGAGACCCAGTACTTC.

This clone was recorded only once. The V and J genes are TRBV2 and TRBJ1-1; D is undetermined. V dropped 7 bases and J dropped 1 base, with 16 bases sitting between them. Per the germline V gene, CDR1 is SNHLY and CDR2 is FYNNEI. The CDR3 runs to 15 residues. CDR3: CASTPIGWRNTEAFF. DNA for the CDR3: TGTGCCAGCACCCCGATAGGGTGGAGGAACACTGAAGCTTTCTTT. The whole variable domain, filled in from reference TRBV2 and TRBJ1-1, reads EPEVTQTPSHQVTQMGQEVILRCVPISNHLYFYWYRQILGQKVEFLVSFYNNEISEKSEIFDDQFSVERPDGSNFTLKIRSTKLEDSAMYFCASTPIGWRNTEAFFGQGTRLTVV.

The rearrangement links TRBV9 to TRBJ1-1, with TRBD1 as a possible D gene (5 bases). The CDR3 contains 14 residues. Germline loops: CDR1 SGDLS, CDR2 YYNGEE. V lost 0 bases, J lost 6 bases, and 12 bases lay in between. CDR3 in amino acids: CASSVGVSRAEAFF. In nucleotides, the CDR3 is TGTGCCAGCAGCGTAGGGGTAAGCAGGGCTGAAGCTTTCTTT.

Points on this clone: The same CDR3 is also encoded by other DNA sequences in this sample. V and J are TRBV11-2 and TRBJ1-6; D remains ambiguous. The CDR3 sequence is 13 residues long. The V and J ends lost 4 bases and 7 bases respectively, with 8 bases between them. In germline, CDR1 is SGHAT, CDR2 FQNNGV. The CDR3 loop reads CASSSLRNSPLHF. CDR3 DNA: TGTGCCAGCAGCTCATTAAGGAATTCACCCCTCCACTTT.

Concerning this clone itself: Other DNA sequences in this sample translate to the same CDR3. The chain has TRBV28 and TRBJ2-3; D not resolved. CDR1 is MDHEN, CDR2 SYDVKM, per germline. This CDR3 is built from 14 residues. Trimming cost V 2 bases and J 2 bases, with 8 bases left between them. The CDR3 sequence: CASSLGQNTDTQYF. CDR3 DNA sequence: TGTGCCAGCAGTTTAGGGCAGAACACAGATACGCAGTATTTT.

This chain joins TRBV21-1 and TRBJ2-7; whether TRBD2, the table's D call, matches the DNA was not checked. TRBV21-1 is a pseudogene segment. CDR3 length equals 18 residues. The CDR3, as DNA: TGTGCCAGCAGCAAAGCGCTTGTATCGGGGGAGGGCCGCGACGAGCAGTACTTC. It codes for CASSKALVSGEGRDEQYF.

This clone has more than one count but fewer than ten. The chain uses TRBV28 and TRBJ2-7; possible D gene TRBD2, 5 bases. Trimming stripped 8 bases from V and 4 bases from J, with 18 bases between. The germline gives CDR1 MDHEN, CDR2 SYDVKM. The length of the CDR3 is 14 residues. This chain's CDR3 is CASLKTDGEYEQYF. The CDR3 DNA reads TGTGCCAGCCTTAAAACCGACGGGGAGTACGAGCAGTACTTC.

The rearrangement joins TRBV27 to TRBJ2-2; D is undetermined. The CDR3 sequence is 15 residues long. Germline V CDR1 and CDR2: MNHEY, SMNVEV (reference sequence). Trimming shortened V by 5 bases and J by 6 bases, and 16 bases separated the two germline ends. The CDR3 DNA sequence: TGTGCCAGCAGTCCGAGGACCTACTCCGCCGGGGAGCTGTTTTTT. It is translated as CASSPRTYSAGELFF.

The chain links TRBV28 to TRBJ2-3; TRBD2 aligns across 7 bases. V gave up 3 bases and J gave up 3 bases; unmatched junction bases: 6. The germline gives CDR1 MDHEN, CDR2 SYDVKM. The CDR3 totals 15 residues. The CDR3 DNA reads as TGTGCCAGCAGTTTCGGCGGGAGTCGAACAGATACGCAGTATTTT. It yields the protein CASSFGGSRTDTQYF.

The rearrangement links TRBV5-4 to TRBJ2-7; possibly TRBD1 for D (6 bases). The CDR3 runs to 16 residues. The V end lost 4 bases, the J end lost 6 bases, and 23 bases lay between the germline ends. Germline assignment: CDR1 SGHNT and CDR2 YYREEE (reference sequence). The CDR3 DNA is TGTGCCAGCAGCCGGGCCCAGGGGAGTCTACTAAGCGAGCAGTACTTC. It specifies CASSRAQGSLLSEQYF.